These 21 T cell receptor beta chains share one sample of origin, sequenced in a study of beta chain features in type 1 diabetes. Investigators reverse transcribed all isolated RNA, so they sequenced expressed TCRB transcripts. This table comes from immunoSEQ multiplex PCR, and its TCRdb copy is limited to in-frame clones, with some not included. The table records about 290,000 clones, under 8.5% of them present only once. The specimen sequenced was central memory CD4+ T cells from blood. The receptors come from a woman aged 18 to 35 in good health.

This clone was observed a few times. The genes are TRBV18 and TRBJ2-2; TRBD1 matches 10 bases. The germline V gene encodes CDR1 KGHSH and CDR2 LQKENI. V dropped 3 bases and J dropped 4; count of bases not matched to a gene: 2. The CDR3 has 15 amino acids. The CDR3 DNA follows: TGTGCCAGCTCACCTGACAGGGGGCTCACCGGGGAGCTGTTTTTT. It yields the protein CASSPDRGLTGELFF.

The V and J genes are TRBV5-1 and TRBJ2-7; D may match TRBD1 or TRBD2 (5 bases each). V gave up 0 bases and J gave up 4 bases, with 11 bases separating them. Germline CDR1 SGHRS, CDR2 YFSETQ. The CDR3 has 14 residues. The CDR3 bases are TGCGCCAGCAGCTTGGGAGGGGAGAAATACGAGCAGTACTTC. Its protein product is CASSLGGEKYEQYF. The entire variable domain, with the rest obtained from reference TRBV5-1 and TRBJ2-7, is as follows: KAGVTQTPRYLIKTRGQQVTLSCSPISGHRSVSWYQQTPGQGLQFLFEYFSETQRNKGNFPGRFSGRQFSNSRSEMNVSTLELGDSALYLCASSLGGEKYEQYFGPGTRLTVT.

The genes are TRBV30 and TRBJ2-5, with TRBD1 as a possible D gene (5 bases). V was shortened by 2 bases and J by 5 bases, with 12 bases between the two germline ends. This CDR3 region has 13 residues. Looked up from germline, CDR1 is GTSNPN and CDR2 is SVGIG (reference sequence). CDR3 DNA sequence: TGTGCCTGGAGTCTATCAGGGCTTGAGACCCAGTACTTC. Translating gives CAWSLSGLETQYF. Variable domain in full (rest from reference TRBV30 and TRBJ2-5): SQTIHQWPATLVQPVGSPLSLECTVEGTSNPNLYWYRQAAGRGLQLLFYSVGIGQISSEVPQNLSASRPQDRQFILSSKKLLLSDSGFYLCAWSLSGLETQYFGPGTRLLVL.

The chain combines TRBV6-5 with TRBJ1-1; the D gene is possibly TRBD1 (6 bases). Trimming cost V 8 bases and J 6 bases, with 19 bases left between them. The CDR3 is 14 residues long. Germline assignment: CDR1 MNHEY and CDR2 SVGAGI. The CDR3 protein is CASGTNTGSAEAFF. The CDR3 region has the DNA TGTGCCAGCGGGACTAACACAGGGAGCGCTGAAGCTTTCTTT.

CDR3 residues: CASSNRGRGTNEKLFF. In DNA form, the CDR3 reads TGTGCCAGCAGCAACAGGGGGCGAGGGACTAATGAAAAACTGTTTTTT. The V and J genes are TRBV27 and TRBJ1-4, with 9 bases aligning to TRBD1. CDR1 is MNHEY, CDR2 SMNVEV, per germline (reference sequence). The V gene end was trimmed by 6 bases and the J gene end by 2 bases; junction bases not matched to a gene: 7. The CDR3 consists of 16 residues.

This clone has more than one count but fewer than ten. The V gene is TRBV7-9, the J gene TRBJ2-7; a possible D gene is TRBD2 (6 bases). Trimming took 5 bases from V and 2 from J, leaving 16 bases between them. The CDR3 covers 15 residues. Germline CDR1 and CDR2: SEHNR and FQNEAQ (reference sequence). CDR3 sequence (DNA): TGTGCCAGCAGCCCCTTAGGGGAGGTCCCCTACGAGCAGTACTTC. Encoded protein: CASSPLGEVPYEQYF.

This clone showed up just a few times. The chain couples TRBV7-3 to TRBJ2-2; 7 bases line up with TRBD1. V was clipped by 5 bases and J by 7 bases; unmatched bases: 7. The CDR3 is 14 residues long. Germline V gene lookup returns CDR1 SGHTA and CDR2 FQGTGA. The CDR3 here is CASSPNRDSGELFF. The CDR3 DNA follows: TGTGCCAGCAGCCCCAACCGGGACAGCGGGGAGCTGTTTTTT.

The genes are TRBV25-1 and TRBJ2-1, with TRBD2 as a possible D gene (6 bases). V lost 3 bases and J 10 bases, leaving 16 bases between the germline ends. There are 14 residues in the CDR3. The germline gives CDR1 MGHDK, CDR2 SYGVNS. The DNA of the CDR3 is TGTGCCAGCAGTGACCCCCGACTAGTACGGGAGCAGTTCTTC. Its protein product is CASSDPRLVREQFF.

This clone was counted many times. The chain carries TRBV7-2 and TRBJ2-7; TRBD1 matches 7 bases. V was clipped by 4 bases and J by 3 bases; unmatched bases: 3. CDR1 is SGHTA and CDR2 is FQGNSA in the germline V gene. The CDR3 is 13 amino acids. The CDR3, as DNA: TGTGCCAGCAGCTGGGGACAGAACTACGAGCAGTACTTC. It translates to CASSWGQNYEQYF.

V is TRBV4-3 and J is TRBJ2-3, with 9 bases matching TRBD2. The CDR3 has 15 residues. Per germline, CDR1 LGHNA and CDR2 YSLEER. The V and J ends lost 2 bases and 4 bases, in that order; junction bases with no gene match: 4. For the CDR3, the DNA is TGCGCCAGCAGCCAAATGCGGGGGGGCGCAGATACGCAGTATTTT. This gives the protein CASSQMRGGADTQYF.

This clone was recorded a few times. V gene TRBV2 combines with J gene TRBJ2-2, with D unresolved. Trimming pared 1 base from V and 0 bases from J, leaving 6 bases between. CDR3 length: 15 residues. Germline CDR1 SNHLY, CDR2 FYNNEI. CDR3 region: CASSEGIPNTGELFF. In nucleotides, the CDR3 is TGTGCCAGCAGTGAAGGGATTCCGAACACCGGGGAGCTGTTTTTT.

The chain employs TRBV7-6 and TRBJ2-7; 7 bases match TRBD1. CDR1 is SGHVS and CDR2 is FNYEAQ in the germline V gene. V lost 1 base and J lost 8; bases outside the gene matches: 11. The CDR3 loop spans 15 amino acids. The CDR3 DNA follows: TGTGCCAGCAGCTTAGATGGGACAGTCAACTCCCAGCAGTACTTC. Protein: CASSLDGTVNSQQYF.

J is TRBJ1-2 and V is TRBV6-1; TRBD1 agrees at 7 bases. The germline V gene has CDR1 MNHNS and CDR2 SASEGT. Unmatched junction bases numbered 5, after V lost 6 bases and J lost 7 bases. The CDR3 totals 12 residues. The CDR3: CASSGTGVGYTF. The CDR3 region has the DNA TGTGCCAGCAGCGGAACAGGGGTTGGCTACACCTTC.

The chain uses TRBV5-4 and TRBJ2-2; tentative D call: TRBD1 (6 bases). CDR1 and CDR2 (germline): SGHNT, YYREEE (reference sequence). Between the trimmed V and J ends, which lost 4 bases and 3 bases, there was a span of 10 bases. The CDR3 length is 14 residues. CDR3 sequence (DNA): TGTGCCAGCAGCGGGACATCGGACACCGGGGAGCTGTTTTTT. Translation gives CASSGTSDTGELFF.

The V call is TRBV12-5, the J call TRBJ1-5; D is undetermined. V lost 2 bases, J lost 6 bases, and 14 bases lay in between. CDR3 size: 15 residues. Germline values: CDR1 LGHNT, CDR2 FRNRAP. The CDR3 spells CASGLSAKGGQPQHF. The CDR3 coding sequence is TGTGCTAGTGGTTTGTCAGCCAAGGGCGGTCAGCCCCAGCATTTT.

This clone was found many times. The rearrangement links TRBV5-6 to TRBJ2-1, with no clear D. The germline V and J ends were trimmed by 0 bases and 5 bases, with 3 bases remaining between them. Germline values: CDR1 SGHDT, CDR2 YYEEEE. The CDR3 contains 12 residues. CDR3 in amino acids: CASSLEDNEQFF. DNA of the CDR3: TGTGCCAGCAGCTTGGAGGACAATGAGCAGTTCTTC.

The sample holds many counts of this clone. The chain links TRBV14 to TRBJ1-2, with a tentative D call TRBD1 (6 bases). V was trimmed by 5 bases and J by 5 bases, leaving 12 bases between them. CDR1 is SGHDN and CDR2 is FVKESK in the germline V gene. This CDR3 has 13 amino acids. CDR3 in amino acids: CASSERQVYGYTF. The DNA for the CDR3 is TGTGCCAGCAGCGAACGACAGGTTTATGGCTACACCTTC.

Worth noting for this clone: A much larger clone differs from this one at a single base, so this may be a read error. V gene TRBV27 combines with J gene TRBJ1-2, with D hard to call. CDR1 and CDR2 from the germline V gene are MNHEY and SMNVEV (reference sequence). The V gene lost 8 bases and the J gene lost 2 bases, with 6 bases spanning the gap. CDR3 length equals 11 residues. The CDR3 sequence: CASGRNYGYTF. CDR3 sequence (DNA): TGTGCCAGCGGGCGGAACTATGGCTACACCTTC.

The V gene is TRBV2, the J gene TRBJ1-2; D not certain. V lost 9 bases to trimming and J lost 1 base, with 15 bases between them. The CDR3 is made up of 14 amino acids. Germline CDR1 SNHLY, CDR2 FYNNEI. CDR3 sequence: CASGPRASNYGYTF. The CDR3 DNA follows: TGTGCCAGTGGCCCAAGGGCGAGTAACTATGGCTACACCTTC.

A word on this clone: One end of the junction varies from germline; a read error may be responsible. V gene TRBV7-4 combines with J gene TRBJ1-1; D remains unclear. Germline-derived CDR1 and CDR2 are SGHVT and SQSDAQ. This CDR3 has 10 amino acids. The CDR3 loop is CGRKNTEAFF. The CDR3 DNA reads TGCGGACGCAAGAACACTGAAGCTTTCTTT. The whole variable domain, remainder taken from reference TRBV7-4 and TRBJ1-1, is GAGVSQSPRYKVAKRGRDVALRCDSISGHVTLYWYRQTLGQGSEVLTYSQSDAQRDKSGRPSGRFSAERPERSVSTLKIQRTEQGDSAVYLCGRKNTEAFFGQGTRLTVV.

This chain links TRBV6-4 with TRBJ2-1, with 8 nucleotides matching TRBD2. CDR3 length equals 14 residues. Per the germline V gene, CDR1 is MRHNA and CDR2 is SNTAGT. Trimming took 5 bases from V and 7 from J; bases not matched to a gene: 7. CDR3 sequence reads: CASSRSGGPNEQFF. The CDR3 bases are TGTGCCAGCAGTCGTTCGGGGGGGCCAAATGAGCAGTTCTTC.